Sequencing of this TCR beta chain was carried out in a study of T cells after yellow fever vaccination (dated by TCRdb to the late 2010s). Concerning the study at large: The SMART-Seq v4 Ultra Low Input RNA kit was used to prepare libraries from fractions with low cell numbers. To track T-cell clones before and after primary and booster YFV17D yellow fever vaccination, bulk TCR alpha and beta repertoires were sequenced longitudinally. Two healthy male donors, one aged 18 to 30 and one aged 30 to 40 years, made up the cohort. Blood was drawn at multiple timepoints before and after primary and secondary immunization, with bulk PBMC replicates and cell subsets isolated. Points the paper makes about the study in general: A small share of clonotypes was detected in both CD4 and CD8 compartments, with the overlap likely arising from convergent recombination. After the booster, most clones that had expanded after primary vaccination were detected again (around 95% of CD4 and roughly nine tenths of CD8), suggesting broad maintenance of memory. The study included only a couple of donors, which limits how far the findings can be generalized. The secondary T-cell response was found to be weaker but faster than the primary response, with a peak reached on day 5 rather than on day 15. Because abundant contaminating clonotypes from the bulk population could be contained in FACS-sorted repertoires, computational filtering was required.

Trimming removed 5 bases from V and 3 bases from J; the gene matches leave 8 bases unexplained. Taken from the germline V gene, the CDR1 and CDR2 loops are SGHVS and FQNEAQ. From its cysteine to its phenylalanine, the CDR3 spans 16 amino acids. The DNA shown is the 48-base CDR3, in frame from base 1. In the case of this clonotype: Its antigen specificity is not known. The input lacks base qualities; no much larger clone sits a single base away.

TCR cDNA was synthesized by 5'RACE template switching, which introduced a universal primer site and unique molecular identifiers. Priming for cDNA synthesis came from both the TCR alpha and TCR beta constant segments. Libraries were amplified in two PCR steps, with sample barcodes and sequencing adapters added in the second step. Libraries were sequenced on Illumina HiSeq 2500 (2x100 bp) or NovaSeq (2x150 bp). The published analysis was carried out like this. MIGEC was used to demultiplex reads and collapse the reads into UMI consensus sequences, and MiXCR was used for V(D)J alignment. Using edgeR on replicate PBMC samples, clonotypes were called vaccine-responding if FDR was below 0.01 and the log2 fold change was above 5 up to day 15. Each bulk clonotype was labeled CD4 or CD8 based on which sequenced repertoire, CD4 or CD8, contained the clonotype at higher abundance. TCRdb trimmed public reads at Q25 via fastp, called clones via MiXCR and kept in-frame beta chains. A single entry per CDR3 protein holds the most common genes and DNA from its merged rows. The V and J calls reflect TCRdb's pipeline rather than the authors' work. Here the sample has roughly 250,000 distinct CDR3 sequences; 10% to 15% occur a single time. Around 0.55% of the sample lies in the top ten.

The sample's treatment or condition label, in plain terms: live attenuated yellow fever vaccine strain. PBMCs were isolated from peripheral blood using a standard Ficoll-Paque protocol. Dynabeads CD4 and CD8 positive selection kits were used to isolate CD4 and CD8 T-cell fractions. TriZol was used to extract RNA from bulk PBMCs, CD4 and CD8 fractions, and dextramer-positive and dextramer-negative fractions. The TCR sequence derives from a man aged 25-40 years who received the YFV17D yellow fever vaccine. The sequenced sample was CD4+ T cells sorted from PBMCs, obtained 45 days after the yellow fever booster vaccination. The rearranged chain carries TRBV7-8 and TRBJ1-3; 9 bases in between match TRBD1. The DNA sequence is given as TGTGCCAGCAGCCCCACGACAGGGGGTGTTGGAAACACCATATATTTT. This encodes CASSPTTGGVGNTIYF.